This T cell receptor (beta chain) appears in the sequencing data of a study of persistence of HIV-infected CD4 T cells. CDR3 length equals 17 residues. The germline V gene encodes CDR1 LNHDA and CDR2 SQIVND (reference sequence). The V gene end was trimmed by 6 bases and the J gene end by 5 bases; junction bases not matched to a gene: 17. A word on this clone: The antigen remains undetermined.

Cells were stimulated with overlapping HIV-1 Gag 15-mer peptides. CD40L/CD69 double-negative CD45RO-high memory CD4+ T cells were collected. The libraries were made with immunoSEQ version 4 in survey mode. Clones were read by immunoSEQ multiplex PCR, and TCRdb kept only the in-frame ones, dropping some. The table lists about 40,000 clones, approximately 78% of them singletons, with 14% in the top ten. The specimen comprised CD4+ T cells sorted from PBMCs after roughly 18-hour stimulation, sampled from a patient who received antiretroviral therapy. V gene TRBV19 combines with J gene TRBJ2-7; TRBD2 agrees at 9 bases. This clonotype originated in an adult man with HIV who was CMV-seropositive. The CDR3: CASRTRVGGGVDHEQYF. For the CDR3, the DNA is TGTGCCAGTAGAACCCGAGTGGGCGGGGGGGTGGATCACGAGCAGTACTTC. Using reference TRBV19 and TRBJ2-7 for the parts outside the CDR3, the full variable domain is DGGITQSPKYLFRKEGQNVTLSCEQNLNHDAMYWYRQDPGQGLRLIYYSQIVNDFQKGDIAEGYSVSREKKESFPLTVTSAQKNPTAFYLCASRTRVGGGVDHEQYFGPGTRLTVT.